These 6 T cell receptor beta chains share one sample of origin, sequenced in a study of T-cell memory formation after mild COVID-19. TCRdb called the 5' RACE reads again in MiXCR, with one record for every CDR3 protein. Among around 180,000 distinct CDR3 sequences listed, 16% were seen once. The sequenced material came from PBMCs or a T cell subset sorted from them (not recorded which). These receptors all stem from an adult woman who had mild COVID-19 (a few samples of this study predate the infection). Cell type and time point are not known.

This rearrangement joins TRBV10-3 to TRBJ2-1; tentatively, D is TRBD1 or TRBD2 (5 bases each). The CDR3 has 16 amino acids. From germline, CDR1 is ENHRY and CDR2 SYGVKD. V lost 0 bases to trimming and J lost 6 bases, with 15 bases between them. The CDR3 DNA reads TGTGCCATCAGTGAGTCGGCAGGGAAAGGGAGCAATGAGCAGTTCTTC. Protein product: CAISESAGKGSNEQFF.

This clonotype has only a few counts. The V gene is TRBV7-2, the J gene TRBJ1-1; a possible D gene is TRBD1 (5 bases). V dropped 3 bases and J dropped 5 bases, with 7 bases sitting between them. The CDR3 is 12 amino acids. Germline CDR1 and CDR2: SGHTA and FQGNSA. CDR3 sequence reads: CASSFWGTEAFF. Written as DNA, the CDR3 is TGTGCCAGCAGCTTCTGGGGGACTGAAGCTTTCTTT.

This clonotype was picked up a small number of times. The chain links TRBV28 to TRBJ2-3; the match to TRBD2 covers 15 bases. CDR3 size: 17 residues. The germline V gene encodes CDR1 MDHEN and CDR2 SYDVKM. V gave up 6 bases and J gave up 3 bases; unmatched junction bases: 7. The CDR3, as DNA: TGTGCCAGCAGCCAACGGACTAGCGGGGGGGTTACAGATACGCAGTATTTT. It codes for CASSQRTSGGVTDTQYF.

The chain employs TRBV5-1 and TRBJ1-5; D call uncertain. Per germline, CDR1 SGHRS and CDR2 YFSETQ. Trimming took off 1 base at V and 6 bases at J, with 5 bases between the two ends. The CDR3 consists of 12 residues. CDR3: CASSLFGQPQHF. The CDR3 coding sequence is TGCGCCAGCAGCTTGTTTGGTCAGCCCCAGCATTTT.

A few counts support this clonotype. V gene TRBV7-9 combines with J gene TRBJ2-7; 14 nucleotides match TRBD2. The germline V gene has CDR1 SEHNR and CDR2 FQNEAQ (reference sequence). With V trimmed by 5 bases and J by 0 bases, 3 bases remained unmatched. CDR3 length equals 16 residues. The CDR3 is CASSPGLAGDSYEQYF. The CDR3 bases are TGTGCCAGCAGCCCGGGACTAGCGGGGGACTCCTACGAGCAGTACTTC.

This clonotype was picked up a small number of times. The gene calls are TRBV7-3 and TRBJ2-3, with D perhaps given as TRBD1 or TRBD2 (5 bases each). The germline V gene has CDR1 SGHTA and CDR2 FQGTGA. Trimming left V 1 base short and J 5 bases short, with 10 bases between. The CDR3 is 14 residues long. As DNA, the CDR3 is TGTGCCAGCAGCTTAAGGGGGAGTAGAGATACGCAGTATTTT. The encoded protein is CASSLRGSRDTQYF.